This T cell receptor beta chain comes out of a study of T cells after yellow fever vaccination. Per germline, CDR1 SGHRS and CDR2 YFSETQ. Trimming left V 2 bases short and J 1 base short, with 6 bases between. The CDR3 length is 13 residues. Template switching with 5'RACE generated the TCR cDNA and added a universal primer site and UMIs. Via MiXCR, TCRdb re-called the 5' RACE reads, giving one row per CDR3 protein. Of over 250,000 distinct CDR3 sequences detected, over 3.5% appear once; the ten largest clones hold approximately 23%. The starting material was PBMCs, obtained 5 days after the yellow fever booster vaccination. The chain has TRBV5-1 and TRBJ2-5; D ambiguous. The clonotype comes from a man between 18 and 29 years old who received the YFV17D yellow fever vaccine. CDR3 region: CASSFRFQETQYF. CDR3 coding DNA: TGCGCCAGCAGCTTTCGGTTCCAAGAGACCCAGTACTTC.